This record looks at one T cell receptor (beta chain) sequence and its context. Random hexamers were used to reverse transcribe the RNA input (about 0.5 to 1 ug). TCRdb ran MiXCR on the immunoSEQ multiplex PCR reads and lists one entry per CDR3 protein. The data show 130,000 or so distinct CDR3 sequences, 90% to 95% seen once. The sample originates from a study of CD8 T cells in Susac syndrome. The CDR3 has 14 amino acids. The ends were cut back, 5 bases at V and 0 bases at J, with 10 bases in the middle. This clonotype was sampled from a human donor with Susac syndrome. The specimen sequenced was CD8+ T cells from PBMCs. The chain is built from TRBV12-3 or TRBV12-4 and TRBJ1-2; unclear D gene. This chain's CDR3 is CASSPTGPNYGYTF. In DNA, the CDR3 is TGTGCCAGCAGTCCCACCGGCCCTAACTATGGCTACACCTTC.